Each of the 2 T cell receptor beta chains below was sequenced from the same sample in a study of CD8+ T cells in alopecia areata. This sample's treatment: oral pan-JAK inhibitor, 5-10 mg twice daily. Extracted RNA was reverse transcribed, and the resulting cDNA served as sequencing template. The protocol was immunoSEQ multiplex PCR, while the TCRdb copy is restricted to in-frame clones and leaves out a portion. The repertoire holds roughly 110,000 clones, under 60% seen once, with 12% in the top ten. The source material was CD8+ T cells sorted from blood, sampled at week 24, from a patient treated with tofacitinib. These receptors all come from a human donor with alopecia areata.

There are a few counts of this clone. The chain carries TRBV29-1 and TRBJ1-3; 10 nucleotides agree with TRBD1. Looked up from germline, CDR1 is SQVTM and CDR2 is ANQGSEA. CDR3 length: 16 residues. V shed 6 bases, J shed 3 bases, and the junction held 11 bases outside the gene matches. Here the CDR3 DNA reads TGCAGCGTCGAAAAGACAGGGGGCGGTTTTGGAAACACCATATATTTT. It is translated as CSVEKTGGGFGNTIYF.

This clone appeared a few times. An end of the junction differs from the germline gene, which may be a read error. Other DNA sequences within the sample encode an identical CDR3. The rearrangement joins TRBV4-1 to TRBJ2-5; D may be TRBD2 (6 bases). CDR1 and CDR2 (germline): MGHRA, YSYEKL. CDR3 length: 15 amino acids. CDR3 DNA: TGTGCCAGCAGCCAAGATAGAGGAGGGGAAGAGACCCAGTACTTC. Amino acid sequence: CASSQDRGGEETQYF.